The clone carrying this T cell receptor beta chain was seen a handful of times. No antigen is known for it. The record originates from a study of T cells in Graves' hyperthyroidism and ophthalmopathy. Study findings and constraints: Through a model of 13 V-J features, ophthalmopathy was separated from stable hyperthyroidism.

Template material for amplifying TCR beta CDR3 regions consisted of RNA transcripts. First-round RT-PCR targeting the TCR CDR3 was performed with the HTBI primer set. One entry per CDR3 protein results from TCRdb running MiXCR on the multiplex PCR reads. In the table there are 300,000 to 450,000 distinct CDR3 sequences, around 20% of which are singletons. CDR3 length equals 15 residues. The germline gives CDR1 SGHRS, CDR2 YFSETQ. Trimming removed 5 bases at V and 7 bases at J, with 18 bases between. Each diagnosis drew on symptoms, thyroxine, TRAb, thyroid ultrasound and orbital computed tomography findings.

The clonotype comes from a man younger than 30 with Graves' ophthalmopathy. This chain connects TRBV5-1 to TRBJ2-2; D is unclear. Sequencing was done on a sample of blood. The CDR3 spells CASRLSTVGGGELFF. CDR3 bases: TGCGCCAGCAGACTCTCTACCGTGGGTGGCGGGGAGCTGTTTTTT. Full variable domain (rest looked up from reference TRBV5-1 and TRBJ2-2): KAGVTQTPRYLIKTRGQQVTLSCSPISGHRSVSWYQQTPGQGLQFLFEYFSETQRNKGNFPGRFSGRQFSNSRSEMNVSTLELGDSALYLCASRLSTVGGGELFFGEGSRLTVL.